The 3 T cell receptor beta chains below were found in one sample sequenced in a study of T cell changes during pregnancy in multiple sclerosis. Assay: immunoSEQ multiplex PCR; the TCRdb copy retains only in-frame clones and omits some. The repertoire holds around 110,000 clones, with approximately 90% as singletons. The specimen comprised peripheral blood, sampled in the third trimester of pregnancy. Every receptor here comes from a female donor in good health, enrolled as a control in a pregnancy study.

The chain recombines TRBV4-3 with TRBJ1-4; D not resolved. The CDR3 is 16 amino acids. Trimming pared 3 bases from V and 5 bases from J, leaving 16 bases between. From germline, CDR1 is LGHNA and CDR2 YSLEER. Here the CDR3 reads CASSHGSTEQNEKLFF. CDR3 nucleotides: TGCGCCAGCAGCCATGGTTCTACAGAACAGAATGAAAAACTGTTTTTT.

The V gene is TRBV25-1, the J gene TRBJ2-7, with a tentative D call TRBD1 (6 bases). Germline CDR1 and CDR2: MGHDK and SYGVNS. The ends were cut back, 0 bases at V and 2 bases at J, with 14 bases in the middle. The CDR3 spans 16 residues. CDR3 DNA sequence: TGTGCCAGCAGTGAATACAGGGGACAAGCTGCCTACGAGCAGTACTTC. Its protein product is CASSEYRGQAAYEQYF.

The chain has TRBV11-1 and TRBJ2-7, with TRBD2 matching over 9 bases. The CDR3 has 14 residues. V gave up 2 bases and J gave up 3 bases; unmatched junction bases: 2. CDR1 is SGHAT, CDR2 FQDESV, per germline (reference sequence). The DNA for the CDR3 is TGTGCCAGCAGCTTAAGCGGGGGGTTCTACGAGCAGTACTTC. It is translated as CASSLSGGFYEQYF.